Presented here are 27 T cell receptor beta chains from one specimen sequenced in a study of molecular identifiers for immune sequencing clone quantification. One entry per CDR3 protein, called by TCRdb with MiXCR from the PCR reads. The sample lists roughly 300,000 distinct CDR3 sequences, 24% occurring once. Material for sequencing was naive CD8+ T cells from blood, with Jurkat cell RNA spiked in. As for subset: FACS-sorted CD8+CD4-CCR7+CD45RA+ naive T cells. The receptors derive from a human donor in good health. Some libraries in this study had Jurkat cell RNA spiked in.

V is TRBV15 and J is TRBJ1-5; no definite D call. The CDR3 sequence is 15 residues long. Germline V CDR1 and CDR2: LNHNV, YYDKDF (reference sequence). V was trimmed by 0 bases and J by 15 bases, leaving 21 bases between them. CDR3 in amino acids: CATSRDLGKGQPWHF. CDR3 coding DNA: TGTGCCACCAGCAGAGATTTGGGTAAGGGTCAGCCCTGGCATTTT.

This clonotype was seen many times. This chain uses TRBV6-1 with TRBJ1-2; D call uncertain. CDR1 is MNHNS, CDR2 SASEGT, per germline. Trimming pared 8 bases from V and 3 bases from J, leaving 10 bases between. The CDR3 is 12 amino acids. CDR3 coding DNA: TGTGCCAGCGCATCGGGATACTATGGCTACACCTTC. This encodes CASASGYYGYTF.

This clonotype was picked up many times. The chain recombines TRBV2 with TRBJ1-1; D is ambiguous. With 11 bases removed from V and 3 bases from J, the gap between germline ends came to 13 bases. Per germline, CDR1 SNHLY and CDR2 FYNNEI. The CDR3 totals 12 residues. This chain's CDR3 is CACLEGYTEAFF. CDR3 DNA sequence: TGTGCCTGCTTAGAGGGTTACACTGAAGCTTTCTTT.

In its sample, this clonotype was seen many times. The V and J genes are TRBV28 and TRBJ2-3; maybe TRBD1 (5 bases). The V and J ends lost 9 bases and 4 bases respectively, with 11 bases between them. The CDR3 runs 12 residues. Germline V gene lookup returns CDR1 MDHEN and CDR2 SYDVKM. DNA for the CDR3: TGTGCCAGTCAAGGGGTTTCAGATACGCAGTATTTT. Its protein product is CASQGVSDTQYF.

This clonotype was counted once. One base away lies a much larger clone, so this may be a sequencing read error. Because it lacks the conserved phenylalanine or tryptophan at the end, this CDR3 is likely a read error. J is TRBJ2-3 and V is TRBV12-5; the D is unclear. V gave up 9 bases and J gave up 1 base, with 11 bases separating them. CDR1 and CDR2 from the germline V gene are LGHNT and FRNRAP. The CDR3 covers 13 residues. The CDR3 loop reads CASARGRTDTQYY. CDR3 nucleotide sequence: TGTGCTAGCGCCCGCGGCCGCACAGATACGCAGTATTAT.

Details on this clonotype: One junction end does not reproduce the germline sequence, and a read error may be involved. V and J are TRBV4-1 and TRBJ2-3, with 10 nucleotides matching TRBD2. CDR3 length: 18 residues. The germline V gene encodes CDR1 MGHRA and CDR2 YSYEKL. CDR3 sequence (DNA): TGCGCCAGCAGCCACCAAGTTAGCGGGGGGCTACACACACATACGCAGTATTTT. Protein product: CASSHQVSGGLHTHTQYF.

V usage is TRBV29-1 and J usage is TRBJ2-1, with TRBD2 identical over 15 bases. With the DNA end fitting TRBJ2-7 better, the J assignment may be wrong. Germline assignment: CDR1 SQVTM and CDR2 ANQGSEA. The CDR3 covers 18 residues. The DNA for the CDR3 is TGCAGCGTTAGGCCGGGACTAGCGGGAGGCGGATCCTACAATGAGCAGTACTTC. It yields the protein CSVRPGLAGGGSYNEQYF.

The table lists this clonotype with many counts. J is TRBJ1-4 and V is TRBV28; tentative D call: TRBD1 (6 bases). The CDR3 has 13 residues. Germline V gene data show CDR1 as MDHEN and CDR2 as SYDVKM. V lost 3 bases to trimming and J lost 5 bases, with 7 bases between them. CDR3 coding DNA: TGTGCCAGCAGTTTTGGGGGCAATGAAAAACTGTTTTTT. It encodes CASSFGGNEKLFF.

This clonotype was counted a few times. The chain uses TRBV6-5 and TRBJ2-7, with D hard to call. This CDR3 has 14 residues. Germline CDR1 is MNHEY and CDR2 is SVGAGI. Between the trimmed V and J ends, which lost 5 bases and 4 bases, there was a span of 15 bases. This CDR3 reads CASSLLGEVYEQYF. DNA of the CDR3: TGTGCCAGCAGTCTCCTTGGAGAGGTGTACGAGCAGTACTTC.

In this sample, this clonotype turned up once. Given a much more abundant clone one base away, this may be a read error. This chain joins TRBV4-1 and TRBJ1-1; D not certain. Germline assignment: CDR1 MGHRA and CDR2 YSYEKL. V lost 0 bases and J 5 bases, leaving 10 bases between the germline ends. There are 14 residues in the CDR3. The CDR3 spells CASSQDLTRTEAFF. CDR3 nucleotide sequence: TGCGCCAGCAGCCAAGACTTGACTCGTACTGAAGCTTTCTTT.

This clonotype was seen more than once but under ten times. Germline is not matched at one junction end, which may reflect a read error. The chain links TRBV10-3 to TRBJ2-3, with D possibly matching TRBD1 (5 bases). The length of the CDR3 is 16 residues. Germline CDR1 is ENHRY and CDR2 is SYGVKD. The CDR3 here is CAISESGAPSIDTQYF. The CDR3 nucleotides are TGTGCCATCAGTGAGTCTGGGGCCCCGAGCATAGATACGCAGTACTTT.

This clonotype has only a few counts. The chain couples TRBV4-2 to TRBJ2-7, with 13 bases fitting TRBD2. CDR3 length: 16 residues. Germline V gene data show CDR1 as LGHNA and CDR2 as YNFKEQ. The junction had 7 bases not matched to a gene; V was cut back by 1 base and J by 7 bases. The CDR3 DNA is TGTGCCAGCAGCCAAGTAGGACTAGCGGGAGCTAGAGAGCAGTACTTC. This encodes CASSQVGLAGAREQYF.

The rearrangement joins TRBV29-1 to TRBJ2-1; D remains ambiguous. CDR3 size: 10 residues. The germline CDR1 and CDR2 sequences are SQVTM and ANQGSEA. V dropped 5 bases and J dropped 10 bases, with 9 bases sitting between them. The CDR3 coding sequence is TGCAGCGTTCAGGACGGCGAGCAGTTCTTC. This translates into CSVQDGEQFF.

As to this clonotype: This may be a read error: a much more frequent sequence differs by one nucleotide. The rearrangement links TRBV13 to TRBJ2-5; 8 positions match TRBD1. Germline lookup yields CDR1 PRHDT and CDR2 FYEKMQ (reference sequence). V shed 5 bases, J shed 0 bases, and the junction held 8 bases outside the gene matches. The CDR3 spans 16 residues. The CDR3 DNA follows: TGTGCCAGCAGCCCGGCAGGGGGCATGCACCAAGAGACCCAGTACTTC. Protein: CASSPAGGMHQETQYF.

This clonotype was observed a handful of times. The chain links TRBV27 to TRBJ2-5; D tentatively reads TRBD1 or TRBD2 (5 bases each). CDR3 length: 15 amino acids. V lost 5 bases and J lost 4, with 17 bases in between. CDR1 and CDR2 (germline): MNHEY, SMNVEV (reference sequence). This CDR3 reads CASSRTQGVAETQYF. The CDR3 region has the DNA TGTGCCAGCAGTAGAACTCAGGGAGTGGCAGAGACCCAGTACTTC.

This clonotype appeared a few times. The CDR3 here is CASSFIRLAGPETQYF. The CDR3 DNA sequence: TGTGCCAGCAGTTTTATAAGGCTAGCGGGGCCAGAGACCCAGTACTTC. V usage is TRBV12-3 or TRBV12-4 and J usage is TRBJ2-5, with 9 positions matching TRBD2. J lost 4 bases, V lost 3 bases, and 9 bases had no gene match. The CDR3 runs to 16 residues.

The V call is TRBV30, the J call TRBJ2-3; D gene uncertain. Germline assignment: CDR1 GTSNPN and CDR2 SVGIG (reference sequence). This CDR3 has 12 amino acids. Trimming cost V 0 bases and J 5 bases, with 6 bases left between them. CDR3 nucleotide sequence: TGTGCCTGGAGTGTGGGTCTAGATACGCAGTATTTT. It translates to CAWSVGLDTQYF.

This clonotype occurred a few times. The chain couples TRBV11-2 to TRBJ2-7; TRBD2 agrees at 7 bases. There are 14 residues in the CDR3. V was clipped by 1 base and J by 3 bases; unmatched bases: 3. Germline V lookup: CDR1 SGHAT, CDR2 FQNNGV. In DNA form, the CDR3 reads TGTGCCAGCAGCTTAGGCGGGAGCGTCTACGAGCAGTACTTC. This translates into CASSLGGSVYEQYF.

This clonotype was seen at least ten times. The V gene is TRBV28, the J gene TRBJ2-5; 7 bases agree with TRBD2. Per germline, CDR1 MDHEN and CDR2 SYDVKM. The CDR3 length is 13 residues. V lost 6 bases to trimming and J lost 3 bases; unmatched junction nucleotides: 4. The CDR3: CASSWGGEETQYF. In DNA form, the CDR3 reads TGTGCCAGCAGCTGGGGGGGGGAAGAGACCCAGTACTTC.

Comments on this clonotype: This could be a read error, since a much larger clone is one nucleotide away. In DNA form, the CDR3 reads TGTGCCAGCAGTTTCGTAGCGGCGAACACCGGGGAGCTGCTTTTT. Its translation: CASSFVAANTGELLF. V gene TRBV12-3 or TRBV12-4 combines with J gene TRBJ2-2; possibly TRBD2 for D (6 bases). CDR3 length equals 15 residues.

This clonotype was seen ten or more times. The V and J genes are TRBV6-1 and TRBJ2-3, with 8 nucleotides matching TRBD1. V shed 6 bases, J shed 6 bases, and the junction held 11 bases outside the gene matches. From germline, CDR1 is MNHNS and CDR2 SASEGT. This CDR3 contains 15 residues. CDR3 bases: TGTGCCAGCAGAAACCGTTACGGACAGGGCGATACGCAGTATTTT. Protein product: CASRNRYGQGDTQYF.

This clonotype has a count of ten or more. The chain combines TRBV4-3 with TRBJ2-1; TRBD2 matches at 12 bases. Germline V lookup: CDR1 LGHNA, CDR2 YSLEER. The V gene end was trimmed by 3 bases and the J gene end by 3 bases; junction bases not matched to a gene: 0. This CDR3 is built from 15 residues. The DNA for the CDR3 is TGCGCCAGCAGCCAGGGACTAGCGGGCTACAATGAGCAGTTCTTC. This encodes CASSQGLAGYNEQFF.

Here the CDR3 DNA reads TGTGCCAGCAGCCAATTTTGGGCCCGACAGTACAATGAGCAGTTCTTC. It yields the protein CASSQFWARQYNEQFF. V and J are TRBV4-2 and TRBJ2-1, with D possibly TRBD1 on 5 matching bases. This CDR3 has 16 amino acids. V was shortened by 2 bases and J by 4 bases, with 15 bases between the two germline ends. CDR1 is LGHNA and CDR2 is YNFKEQ in the germline V gene.

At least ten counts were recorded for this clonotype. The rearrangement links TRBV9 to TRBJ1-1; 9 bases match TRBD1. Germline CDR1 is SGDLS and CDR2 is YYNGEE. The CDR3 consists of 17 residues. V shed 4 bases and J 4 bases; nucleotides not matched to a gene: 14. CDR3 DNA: TGTGCCAGCAGCCCTACCCAAACAGGGGGCCCTTTCACTGAAGCTTTCTTT. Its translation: CASSPTQTGGPFTEAFF.

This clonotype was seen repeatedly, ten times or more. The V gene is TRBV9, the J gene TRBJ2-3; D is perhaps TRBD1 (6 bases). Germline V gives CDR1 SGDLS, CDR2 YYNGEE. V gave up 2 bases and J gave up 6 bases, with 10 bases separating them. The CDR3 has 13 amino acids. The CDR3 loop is CASSVRTADTQYF. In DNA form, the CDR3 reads TGTGCCAGCAGCGTGAGGACAGCTGATACGCAGTATTTT.

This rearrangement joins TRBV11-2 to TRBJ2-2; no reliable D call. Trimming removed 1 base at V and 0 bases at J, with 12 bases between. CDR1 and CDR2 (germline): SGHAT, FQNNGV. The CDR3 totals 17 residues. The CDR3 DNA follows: TGTGCCAGCAGCTTAGGAGTGGTACAGACGAACACCGGGGAGCTGTTTTTT. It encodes CASSLGVVQTNTGELFF.

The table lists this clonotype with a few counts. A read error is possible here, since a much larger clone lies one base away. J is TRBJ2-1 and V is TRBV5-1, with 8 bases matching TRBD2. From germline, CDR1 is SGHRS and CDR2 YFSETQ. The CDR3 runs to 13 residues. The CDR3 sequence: CASSLVSGNVQFF. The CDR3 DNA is TGCGCCAGCAGCTTGGTTAGCGGGAATGTGCAGTTCTTC.